This T cell receptor (beta chain) is drawn from a study of chemoradiotherapy in HPV16-positive cancers. Study as a whole: Functional T-cell assays on a couple of HPV16-positive patients' cells defined candidate HPV-specific clones and common TCR motifs.

As to this clone: Its specificity is not known.

Germline V gives CDR1 SGHDN, CDR2 FVKESK. This CDR3 has 15 amino acids. The trim removed 6 bases at V and 4 bases at J, leaving 9 bases unmatched. General study findings and limits: Non-HPV-specific T cells did not expand in tumors during treatment, whereas candidate HPV-specific clones and E7-related motifs did. Only a couple of HPV16-positive patients supplied the functional HPV-specificity definition.

The table came from immunoSEQ multiplex PCR; TCRdb's copy has only in-frame clones and leaves some out. The data hold approximately 10,000 clones, with under 80% observed a single time. The chain is built from TRBV14 and TRBJ2-7; 10 positions match TRBD1. Collection of the sample occurred from a patient who underwent chemoradiotherapy. The TCR originated in a human donor with HPV-associated anogenital cancer. Written as DNA, the CDR3 is TGTGCCAGCAGAATCCTCCGACAGGGGGCGTACGAGCAGTACTTC. Protein: CASRILRQGAYEQYF.